This T cell receptor beta chain was obtained from a study of sequential checkpoint blockade in melanoma. Turning to the study itself: First-line arms were nivolumab then ipilimumab, or the reverse, randomized 1:1. Study-level points and caveats: Rising tumor T-cell fraction and clonality meant about 30 times likelier benefit. Mutational load did not correlate with tumor T-cell fraction or clonality.

Treatment indicated: randomized to nivolumab then ipilimumab (arm A) or the reverse (arm B). None of the patients previously received DNA-damaging chemotherapy. This CDR3 is 16 amino acids long. CDR1 and CDR2 from the germline V gene are SGHNT and YENEEA. V was pared by 5 bases and J by 8 bases, with 24 bases between. Using immunoSEQ multiplex PCR, the repertoire was profiled, and TCRdb retains in-frame clones only, with some absent. The sample has 10,000 to 15,000 clones, roughly a fifth seen once. This clone appeared a few times. Its antigen is currently unknown. This sample comprised tumor tissue (inferred from file names), obtained from a patient given nivolumab and ipilimumab in sequence. This sequence originates from a human donor with melanoma. The rearrangement uses TRBV11-3 and TRBJ1-2, with D possibly matching TRBD1 (6 bases). CDR3 sequence reads: CASSPSSAGAYEGYTF. The CDR3 DNA is TGTGCCAGCAGCCCTTCGTCCGCAGGGGCGTATGAGGGCTACACCTTC.